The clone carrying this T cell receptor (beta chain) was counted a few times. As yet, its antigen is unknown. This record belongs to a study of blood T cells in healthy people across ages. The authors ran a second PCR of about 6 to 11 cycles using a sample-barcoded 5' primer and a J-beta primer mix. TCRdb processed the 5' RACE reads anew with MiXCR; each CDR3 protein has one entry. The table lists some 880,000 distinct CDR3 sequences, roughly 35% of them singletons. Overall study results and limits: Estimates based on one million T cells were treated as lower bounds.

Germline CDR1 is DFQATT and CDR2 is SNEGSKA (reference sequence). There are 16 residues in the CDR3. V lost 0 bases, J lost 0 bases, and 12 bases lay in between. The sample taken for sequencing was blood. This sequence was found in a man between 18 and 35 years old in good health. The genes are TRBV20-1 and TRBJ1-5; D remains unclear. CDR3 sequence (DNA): TGCAGTGCTAGAGATTTAGGTAGAGGTAGCAATCAGCCCCAGCATTTT. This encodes CSARDLGRGSNQPQHF.